The sequence of this TCR beta chain was determined in a study of CD8+ T cells in alopecia areata (dated by TCRdb to 2016 to 2019). In the study overall: The treated patients, all with moderate-to-severe alopecia areata, were enrolled in an open-label pilot trial of oral tofacitinib given at 5 to 10 mg twice daily. Patients received tofacitinib for 6 to 18 months and were then followed off drug for 6 months to check for delayed response and recurrence. Tofacitinib-treated patients had biopsies at baseline and at 4 and 24 weeks of treatment, with a later scalp biopsy in several patients. The study used high-throughput TCRbeta sequencing to examine T cell clonal expansion in alopecia areata, in both the C3H/HeJ mouse model and human patients. Scalp tissue and sorted CD4+ and CD8+ peripheral blood T cells from patchy and totalis/universalis alopecia areata patients and from healthy controls were covered by human TCRbeta sequencing. For the treated patients, the SALT score, which quantifies what percentage of scalp surface area is affected, served as the measure of disease severity. RNA was obtained with the PAXgene miRNA kit for fixed scalp, the miRNeasy kit for PBMCs, and the RNeasy kit for mouse skin. immunoSEQ multiplex PCR using 35 Vbeta forward primers and 13 Jbeta reverse primers was used to amplify TCRbeta CDR3 regions. Scalp clonality was compared across normal scalp (n=4), patchy alopecia areata scalp (n=8), and alopecia totalis/universalis scalp (n=8). General study outcomes and caveats: Shared TCR sequences between patients were less evident than in mice, which may be partly attributable to HLA diversity in the patient population. Compared with normal scalp, lesional scalp, particularly in alopecia totalis/universalis, had higher clonality and more expanded CD8+ clones, which suggests antigenic drive. Scalp TCR repertoire analysis is complicated because resident alphabeta T cells in normal human skin are also sequenced, whereas mouse skin is dominated by gammadelta T cells. Tofacitinib significantly decreased scalp clonality and the number of expanded CD8+ clones among the top 100 scalp clones. Because the treated cohort was small and had just a single nonresponder, larger studies are needed to establish links between baseline CD8+ expansion and response. Many expanded lesional clones were found to persist in scalp and blood during tofacitinib treatment, and relapse after treatment cessation may be partly explained by this persistence.

For this clone: The target of this receptor is not known. Base qualities are not recorded, but no much larger clone differs from it by a single base.

The time point label, as the study defines it: about 5 months on oral tofacitinib. The treatment or condition label on this specimen signifies: oral pan-JAK inhibitor, 5-10 mg twice daily. Lesional scalp punch biopsies and peripheral blood were obtained from alopecia areata patients. PBMCs were isolated by density centrifugation and stained for CD3, CD4 and CD8, after which CD4+ and CD8+ T cells were sorted on a FACSAria. V is clipped by 5 bases and J by 7 bases, and the sequence between their germline boundaries is 17 bases long. CDR1 and CDR2, looked up from the germline V gene, are SQVTM and ANQGSEA. From the cysteine through the phenylalanine, the CDR3 covers 13 amino acids. Of all the DNA, just the CDR3 is kept, 39 bases in frame from base 1. Libraries were built with the immunoSEQ multiplex PCR assay. RNA was extracted from all samples and reverse transcribed into cDNA, which served as template for TCR sequencing. SuperScript III was used to make first-strand cDNA, primed with a 2:1 mix of oligo-dT and random hexamers. A synthetic immune receptor repertoire was used to gauge amplification bias, and whatever bias remained was removed computationally. As for the original processing: Raw reads were preprocessed to remove errors, and CDR3 was defined according to IMGT conventions as the region from the conserved cysteine to phenylalanine. Clonality was computed by normalizing Shannon entropy by log2 of the number of productive unique TCRs and subtracting the result from 1. CD4 or CD8 identity of scalp clones was inferred by cross-referencing scalp TCRbeta sequences with sorted blood CD4 and CD8 repertoires. Drawn from immuneACCESS, this table holds only the in-frame rearrangements with V and J called that TCRdb kept. Clones are partly lost; checked studies trace under half to an unresolved V gene and leave the rest unexplained. The D gene and trimming were derived from the DNA, and the V and J assignments and clone size from that table. The sample yields approximately 300,000 clones; 58% were counted once. The top ten clones comprise approximately 1.8% of the sample.

The clonotype originates from a human donor with alopecia areata. Recombination joined TRBV29-1 with TRBJ1-1; TRBD1 might be the D gene, on 5 matching bases. The input for sequencing was CD4+ T cells sorted from blood, taken at week 24, from a patient treated with tofacitinib. Here is the DNA: TGCAGCGTTAACAGGTATGAGGATGATGAAGCTTTCTTT. Its product reads: CSVNRYEDDEAFF. Beyond the CDR3, the reference TRBV29-1 and TRBJ1-1 genes provide the residues; the full variable domain reads: SAVISQKPSRDICQRGTSLTIQCQVDSQVTMMFWYRQQPGQSLTLIATANQGSEATYESGFVIDKFPISRPNLTFSTLTVSNMSPEDSSIYLCSVNRYEDDEAFFGQGTRLTVV.